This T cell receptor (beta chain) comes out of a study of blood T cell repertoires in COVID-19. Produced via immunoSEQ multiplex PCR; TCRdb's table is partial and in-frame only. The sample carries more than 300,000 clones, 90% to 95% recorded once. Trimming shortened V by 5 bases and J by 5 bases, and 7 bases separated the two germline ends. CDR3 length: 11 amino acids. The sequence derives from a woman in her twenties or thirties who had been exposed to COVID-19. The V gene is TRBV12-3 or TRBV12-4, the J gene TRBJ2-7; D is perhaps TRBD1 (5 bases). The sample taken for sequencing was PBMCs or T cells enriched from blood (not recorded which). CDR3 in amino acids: CASSEGDEQYF. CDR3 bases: TGTGCCAGCAGTGAAGGGGACGAGCAGTACTTC.